These 8 T cell receptor beta chains originate from one sample sequenced in a study of Graves' ophthalmopathy and Graves' hyperthyroidism. Scientists amplified the TCR beta CDR3 regions from RNA transcripts. First-round RT-PCR employed HTBI primers, with a second-round multiplex PCR after it. MiXCR, applied by TCRdb to the multiplex PCR reads, yields one record per CDR3 protein. Of a few hundred thousand distinct CDR3 sequences in the sample, about a sixth were seen once. Sequences were obtained from peripheral blood. The receptors here all came from an adult woman with stable Graves' hyperthyroidism.

The chain joins TRBV5-1 to TRBJ2-7; D remains unclear. V was cut by 0 bases and J by 0 bases, with 13 bases left in between. This CDR3 region has 16 residues. Germline V gene data show CDR1 as SGHRS and CDR2 as YFSETQ. CDR3 in amino acids: CASSLEPSSSSYEQYF. CDR3 sequence (DNA): TGCGCCAGCAGCTTGGAGCCCAGCAGTAGCTCCTACGAGCAGTACTTC.

This clonotype was seen repeatedly, ten times or more. The chain joins TRBV20-1 to TRBJ1-2; a possible D gene is TRBD1 (6 bases). The V and J ends lost 0 bases and 7 bases respectively, with 18 bases between them. Germline loops: CDR1 DFQATT, CDR2 SNEGSKA (reference sequence). CDR3 length: 15 amino acids. CDR3 sequence: CSARDLGRGAAGYTF. CDR3 nucleotide sequence: TGCAGTGCTAGAGATCTGGGGCGGGGGGCGGCTGGCTACACCTTC.

This clonotype was seen many times. This chain connects TRBV11-2 to TRBJ2-5; 8 bases match TRBD2. Germline V CDR1 and CDR2: SGHAT, FQNNGV. V dropped 1 base and J dropped 10; count of bases not matched to a gene: 14. There are 16 residues in the CDR3. In DNA, the CDR3 is TGTGCCAGCAGCTTAGTTACTAGCGGATTCGGCGGGGACCAGTACTTC. The encoded protein is CASSLVTSGFGGDQYF.

The chain recombines TRBV6-2 or TRBV6-3 with TRBJ2-5; D may be TRBD2 (5 bases). The CDR3 has 13 residues. The V end was cut by 6 bases, the J end by 4 bases, with 12 bases between. The germline gives CDR1 MNHEY, CDR2 SVGEGT. CDR3 coding DNA: TGTGCCAGCAGCATCCGGAGGACAGAGACCCAGTACTTC. This sequence encodes CASSIRRTETQYF.

The chain employs TRBV10-3 and TRBJ1-6; unclear D gene. Trimming pared 5 bases from V and 5 bases from J, leaving 7 bases between. The length of the CDR3 is 13 residues. Germline CDR1 is ENHRY and CDR2 is SYGVKD. The CDR3 bases are TGTGCCATCAGTCAGCGAAATAATTCACCCCTCCACTTT. Translation gives CAISQRNNSPLHF.

This clonotype was counted ten times or more. In nucleotides, the CDR3 is TGTGCTAGTGGTTTGGCGCAGGGGGGGTACACTGAAGCTTTCTTT. It yields the protein CASGLAQGGYTEAFF. The chain links TRBV12-5 to TRBJ1-1; TRBD1 agrees at 7 bases. With 1 base clipped from V and 3 bases from J, the junction kept 5 bases outside the gene matches. This CDR3 has 15 amino acids. Per germline, CDR1 LGHNT and CDR2 FRNRAP.

There are many counts of this clonotype. V and J are TRBV19 and TRBJ2-7; 9 bases align to TRBD2. Germline CDR1 reads LNHDA; CDR2 reads SQIVND (reference sequence). The CDR3 loop spans 15 amino acids. V lost 1 base to trimming and J lost 4 bases; unmatched junction nucleotides: 5. CDR3 residues: CASSIGAGGPYEQYF. The CDR3 nucleotides are TGTGCCAGTAGTATAGGGGCGGGAGGGCCGTACGAGCAGTACTTC. Using reference TRBV19 and TRBJ2-7 for the parts outside the CDR3, the full variable domain is DGGITQSPKYLFRKEGQNVTLSCEQNLNHDAMYWYRQDPGQGLRLIYYSQIVNDFQKGDIAEGYSVSREKKESFPLTVTSAQKNPTAFYLCASSIGAGGPYEQYFGPGTRLTVT.

The chain is built from TRBV15 and TRBJ2-2, with unresolved D. Trimming pared 0 bases from V and 8 bases from J, leaving 16 bases between. Germline-derived CDR1 and CDR2 are LNHNV and YYDKDF (reference sequence). This CDR3 is built from 16 residues. As DNA, the CDR3 is TGTGCCACCAGCAGAGAATTTACTTCCCTTGGGGGGGAGCTGTTTTTT. Translating it yields CATSREFTSLGGELFF.